This T cell receptor (beta chain) appears in the sequencing data of a study of shared clonotypes between healthy human individuals (dated by TCRdb to about 2020). Notes on the research overall: Three men and two women, aged 18 to 49 years, made up the cohort. For each donor, three plates each were used for CD4 naive and CD4 memory, two plates were used for CD8 naive, and one plate was used for CD8 memory. Blood TCR repertoires of five healthy adults were deeply sequenced to estimate repertoire size and the extent of clonotype sharing between individuals. To increase sequencing depth and limit assay-specific biases, different laboratories used diverse techniques to prepare libraries and sequence TCR repertoires. Leukapheresis yielded between about 0.85 and 9 billion PBMCs per donor.

On this clone: Its antigen specificity is not known. Base qualities are missing; no much larger clone stands one base away.

The donors were healthy, HIV-negative adults with no recently reported acute infections or vaccinations. Every donor was a Caucasian adult residing in Nashville, Tennessee, USA. CD8 memory samples combined magnetically selected CD45RO+ cells with CCR7-negative CD45RA+ effector memory (TemRA) cells. Blood was obtained by leukapheresis, after which PBMCs were separated by Ficoll-Histopaque density gradient centrifugation and cryopreserved in liquid nitrogen vapor phase. Analytical flow cytometry was used to check the purity and quantity of every magnetically sorted T cell population. Genomic DNA was isolated from each sorted fraction and quantified by UV absorbance on a Nanodrop 2000c. Findings and caveats that apply to the study as a whole: About 5% of naive CD4, 3.5% of naive CD8, about 2.4% of memory CD4, and roughly 0.4% of memory CD8 clonotypes were shared across several donors. Sampling was restricted to blood, and TCR repertoires in tissues likely differ from the TCR repertoires found in blood. Even with the large sequencing depth, rarefaction of the sorted-subset datasets indicated that sequencing was incomplete. Pairwise subsampling indicated that sequencing depth was expected to affect the degree of clonotype sharing among donors. Compared with non-shared clonotypes, clonotypes shared by all four sorted-subset donors had higher generation probabilities. Larger estimated clonotype richness was generally found for naive subsets than for memory subsets. Because the study included only a small number of donors, the genetic and exposure-history diversity represented was limited.

V is pared back by 7 bases and J by 1 base, with 20 bases lying between the germline termini. Its CDR3 holds 16 amino acids, cysteine through phenylalanine. Just the 48-base CDR3 DNA is kept, in frame starting at base 1. The germline V gene (reference sequence) sets CDR1 to MNHEY and CDR2 to SMNVEV. Using the deep immunoSEQ assay, TCR CDR3 regions were amplified from genomic DNA by multiplex PCR. Extracted genomic DNA from each cell subset was spread evenly across all wells of several immunoSEQ 96-well plates, with each plate serving as a replicate. Each replicate PCR for sorted subsets received about 210 ng genomic DNA, equal to about 30,000 T cell genomes. The purified libraries were quantified using a Qubit 3.0 fluorometer, sized with a Bioanalyzer 2100, and then quantified again using the KAPA Library Quantification kit. Every immunoSEQ 96-well plate was sequenced on a dedicated single-read 150-cycle Illumina NextSeq 550 flow cell. Turning to the authors' computational methods: Because the immunoSEQ output held only junctional sequences and lacked quality scores, the filtering could not match the filtering applied to full-length reads. Sequences were annotated with PyIR, a Python wrapper for IgBLAST v1.9, and V/J genes and CDR3 were assigned using IMGT germline references. Reads were filtered out if the reads had weak V/J assignments (E-value above 1e-6), no CDR3, stop codons, out-of-frame junctions, or ambiguous translated residues. V3J clonotypes were defined by identical inferred V gene, J gene, and CDR3 amino acid sequence. Percentage overlap between repertoires was computed as shared unique clonotypes divided by the size of the smaller repertoire. Richness of each repertoire was evaluated using RTK rarefaction, the Chao1 estimator, and Recon v2.1 estimates of unobserved clonotypes. Generation probabilities for all TCRbeta clonotypes obtained by the gDNA method from several donors were computed using OLGA. The table comes from immuneACCESS by way of TCRdb, which keeps in-frame sequences with V and J called. Part of the clones is missing from these tables; in studies checked, under half for an unresolved V gene and the rest for unknown reasons. D and trimming were read from the DNA, whereas the V and J calls and clone size are those reported in that table. The sample includes fewer than 850,000 clones, with roughly 91% observed a single time. 30% to 40% of the sample comes from the top ten.

The chain uses TRBV27 and TRBJ2-7; a tentative D match to TRBD1 spans 6 bases. What was sequenced was memory CD8+ T cells from PBMCs. The cell subset or site label, read with the paper, signifies: CD45RO+ cells pooled with CCR7-negative TemRA cells. The origin of this receptor is a man aged 18 to 29 in good health. Some clones in this sample may be carry-over from other donors' samples. The encoded CDR3 is CASKVRGTGPSYEQYF. The nucleotide sequence reads TGTGCCAGCAAGGTGAGGGGAACAGGGCCATCCTACGAGCAGTACTTC.